The 28 T cell receptor beta chains below all came from one sample that was sequenced in a study of blood T cell repertoires in COVID-19. Generated by immunoSEQ multiplex PCR, the TCRdb table keeps only in-frame clones and is missing some. The repertoire consists of a few hundred thousand clones, with around 86% occurring once and the leading ten covering 4% to 5.5%. The specimen was peripheral blood. These receptors were obtained from a human donor in a cohort sampled during active COVID-19.

The V call is TRBV10-3, the J call TRBJ1-2, with TRBD1 as a possible D gene (6 bases). The CDR3 spans 14 residues. V was trimmed by 4 bases and J by 3 bases, leaving 12 bases between them. CDR1 is ENHRY and CDR2 is SYGVKD in the germline V gene. The CDR3 is CAISAKDRHYGYTF. DNA of the CDR3: TGTGCCATCAGTGCAAAGGACAGACACTATGGCTACACCTTC.

DNA for the CDR3: TGTGCCAGCAGTGGTTCAGCGGGAGACCGTCAGACCCAGTACTTC. This sequence encodes CASSGSAGDRQTQYF. The gene calls are TRBV2 and TRBJ2-5, with 8 bases matching TRBD2. After removal of 4 bases from V and 6 bases from J, the junction contained 10 bases not matched to a gene. This CDR3 has 15 amino acids. Germline V CDR1 and CDR2: SNHLY, FYNNEI.

V is TRBV9 and J is TRBJ2-7; 7 bases are a match to TRBD1. CDR1 is SGDLS and CDR2 is YYNGEE in the germline V gene. The CDR3 contains 15 residues. V lost 2 bases and J lost 4; bases outside the gene matches: 9. The CDR3 sequence: CASSVEPGQKYEQYF. Written as DNA, the CDR3 is TGTGCCAGCAGCGTGGAACCGGGACAGAAGTACGAGCAGTACTTC.

The chain recombines TRBV9 with TRBJ2-7; 14 bases align to TRBD2. Germline lookup yields CDR1 SGDLS and CDR2 YYNGEE. V shed 1 base and J 8 bases; nucleotides not matched to a gene: 5. The CDR3 covers 15 residues. CDR3 amino acids: CASSVTGTSGSQQYF. DNA of the CDR3: TGTGCCAGCAGCGTAACCGGGACTAGCGGGAGTCAGCAGTACTTC. Together with reference TRBV9 and TRBJ2-7, the CDR3 gives the full variable domain: DSGVTQTPKHLITATGQRVTLRCSPRSGDLSVYWYQQSLDQGLQFLIQYYNGEERAKGNILERFSAQQFPDLHSELNLSSLELGDSALYFCASSVTGTSGSQQYFGPGTRLTVT.

This clone was seen only once. The chain carries TRBV14 and TRBJ2-4, with 9 bases lining up with TRBD2. Germline V gene data show CDR1 as SGHDN and CDR2 as FVKESK. The CDR3 has 16 residues. V dropped 5 bases and J dropped 3; count of bases not matched to a gene: 8. Here the CDR3 DNA reads TGTGCCAGCAGCGGGGGACTAGCTAAGGGCAAAAACATTCAGTACTTC. Its protein is CASSGGLAKGKNIQYF.

V and J are TRBV6-5 and TRBJ2-7; the match to TRBD1 covers 8 bases. The germline V gene encodes CDR1 MNHEY and CDR2 SVGAGI. The CDR3 covers 13 residues. The V and J ends lost 6 bases and 2 bases, in that order; junction bases with no gene match: 3. The CDR3 region is CASRDRETYEQYF. CDR3 DNA: TGTGCCAGCAGGGACAGGGAAACCTACGAGCAGTACTTC.

This clone was counted only a few times. The CDR3 DNA is TGTGCCAGCAGTCCGGGACAGAGAAACGAGCAGTACTTC. Its translation: CASSPGQRNEQYF. V and J are TRBV25-1 and TRBJ2-7; 7 bases map to TRBD1. Germline trimming cut 5 bases from V and 5 bases from J; bases unmatched to any gene: 6. CDR3 length: 13 amino acids. Looked up from germline, CDR1 is MGHDK and CDR2 is SYGVNS.

The genes are TRBV13 and TRBJ2-1; a weak D match, TRBD2 (6 bases). Germline CDR1 and CDR2: PRHDT and FYEKMQ (reference sequence). This CDR3 comprises 16 residues. With 3 bases removed from V and 4 bases from J, the gap between germline ends came to 16 bases. The CDR3 is CASSFIPGTLYNEQFF. CDR3 nucleotide sequence: TGTGCCAGCAGCTTTATCCCCGGGACTTTATACAATGAGCAGTTCTTC. Supplemented by reference TRBV13 and TRBJ2-1, the full variable domain reads AAGVIQSPRHLIKEKRETATLKCYPIPRHDTVYWYQQGPGQDPQFLISFYEKMQSDKGSIPDRFSAQQFSDYHSELNMSSLELGDSALYFCASSFIPGTLYNEQFFGPGTRLTVL.

The gene calls are TRBV7-9 and TRBJ2-5; possibly TRBD1 for D (6 bases). CDR1 and CDR2 (germline): SEHNR, FQNEAQ (reference sequence). The V end lost 1 base, the J end lost 3 bases, and 15 bases lay between the germline ends. This CDR3 is 16 amino acids long. The CDR3 sequence: CASSLVPYREKETQYF. CDR3 bases: TGTGCCAGCAGCTTAGTTCCCTACAGGGAAAAAGAGACCCAGTACTTC.

This clone was observed a handful of times. V usage is TRBV6-5 and J usage is TRBJ2-3; tentative D call: TRBD2 (6 bases). CDR3 size: 14 residues. Looked up from germline, CDR1 is MNHEY and CDR2 is SVGAGI. V lost 7 bases, J lost 5 bases, and 16 bases lay in between. CDR3 sequence: CASNRGGILDTQYF. The CDR3 bases are TGTGCCAGCAACCGAGGCGGGATCTTAGATACGCAGTATTTT.

The gene calls are TRBV20-1 and TRBJ2-1, with 10 bases fitting TRBD2. Trimming cost V 5 bases and J 15 bases; bases outside gene matches: 4. The CDR3 loop spans 10 amino acids. The germline CDR1 and CDR2 sequences are DFQATT and SNEGSKA (reference sequence). The CDR3 spells CSAVSGRRFF. The CDR3 DNA is TGCAGTGCTGTTAGCGGGAGGCGGTTCTTC.

The gene calls are TRBV28 and TRBJ1-5; D gene uncertain. The germline V gene encodes CDR1 MDHEN and CDR2 SYDVKM. The CDR3 contains 12 residues. V lost 2 bases to trimming and J lost 5 bases, with 4 bases between them. The CDR3 nucleotides read TGTGCCAGCAGTTTAGCGGATCAGCCCCAGCATTTT. Its translation is CASSLADQPQHF.

The V and J genes are TRBV9 and TRBJ2-7; a weak D match, TRBD1 (5 bases). The CDR3 totals 12 residues. In germline, CDR1 is SGDLS, CDR2 YYNGEE. Between the trimmed V and J ends, which lost 4 bases and 4 bases, there was a span of 9 bases. CDR3 protein: CASSPTEYEQYF. The CDR3 DNA sequence: TGTGCCAGCAGCCCGACAGAATACGAGCAGTACTTC.

The gene calls are TRBV5-1 and TRBJ2-7; 8 bases are a match to TRBD2. Unmatched junction bases numbered 6, after V lost 2 bases and J lost 2 bases. Germline assignment: CDR1 SGHRS and CDR2 YFSETQ. The CDR3 runs to 15 residues. The CDR3: CASSLGGRKPYEQYF. The CDR3 DNA reads TGCGCCAGCAGCTTAGGCGGGAGGAAACCCTACGAGCAGTACTTC. The variable domain in full, with the rest retrieved from reference TRBV5-1 and TRBJ2-7, is KAGVTQTPRYLIKTRGQQVTLSCSPISGHRSVSWYQQTPGQGLQFLFEYFSETQRNKGNFPGRFSGRQFSNSRSEMNVSTLELGDSALYLCASSLGGRKPYEQYFGPGTRLTVT.

This chain connects TRBV7-2 to TRBJ2-2; D may be TRBD2 (5 bases). Germline CDR1 and CDR2: SGHTA and FQGNSA. The CDR3 is 13 amino acids. Trimming took 2 bases from V and 6 from J, leaving 7 bases between them. CDR3 protein: CASSLSGAGELFF. The CDR3 DNA reads as TGTGCCAGCAGCTTATCCGGGGCCGGGGAGCTGTTTTTT.

This chain uses TRBV18 with TRBJ2-7; possible D gene TRBD2, 6 bases. V was trimmed by 3 bases and J by 6 bases, leaving 15 bases between them. The CDR3 has 14 residues. Germline CDR1 KGHSH, CDR2 LQKENI. The CDR3 region has the DNA TGTGCCAGCTCACCGGGTTCGGAGGGGTCCGAGCAGTACTTC. Translated: CASSPGSEGSEQYF.

There are a few counts of this clone. The chain combines TRBV27 with TRBJ2-7, with a tentative D call TRBD1 (6 bases). The ends were cut back, 5 bases at V and 5 bases at J, with 16 bases in the middle. The CDR3 is 14 amino acids. Germline CDR1 is MNHEY and CDR2 is SMNVEV (reference sequence). As DNA, the CDR3 is TGTGCCAGCAGTCCTAGGGACATATCAGACGAGCAGTACTTC. This gives the protein CASSPRDISDEQYF.

The CDR3 nucleotides are TGTGCCACCAGTGGAGGGAGCACAGATACGCAGTATTTT. It encodes CATSGGSTDTQYF. This chain connects TRBV24-1 to TRBJ2-3; D is perhaps TRBD2 (5 bases). Germline V gene sequence: CDR1 KGHDR, CDR2 SFDVKD. V was cut by 5 bases and J by 0 bases, with 5 bases left in between. The CDR3 consists of 13 residues.

J is TRBJ2-3 and V is TRBV11-3; D possibly corresponds to TRBD1 (5 bases). The length of the CDR3 is 15 residues. V gave up 3 bases and J gave up 0 bases, with 10 bases separating them. CDR1 is SGHNT, CDR2 YENEEA, per germline. CDR3 loop: CASSFQGSSTDTQYF. The CDR3 nucleotides are TGTGCCAGCAGCTTCCAGGGATCTAGCACAGATACGCAGTATTTT.

The chain couples TRBV7-9 to TRBJ2-7; 9 nucleotides agree with TRBD1. The J segment lost 3 bases and the V segment lost 5 bases, leaving 8 bases of the junction unmatched. Germline lookup yields CDR1 SEHNR and CDR2 FQNEAQ (reference sequence). The CDR3 runs to 15 residues. In nucleotides, the CDR3 is TGTGCCAGCAGCCTAACCGGGACAGGGAACTACGAGCAGTACTTC. It translates to CASSLTGTGNYEQYF.

V gene TRBV5-6 combines with J gene TRBJ2-7; TRBD1 is a possible D gene (6 bases). Trimming removed 4 bases at V and 5 bases at J, with 22 bases between. CDR3 length: 16 residues. Germline V gives CDR1 SGHDT, CDR2 YYEEEE. The CDR3 bases are TGTGCCAGCAGCCCGAGACAGGCAGCAGGATTCCACGAGCAGTACTTC. Translated, it gives CASSPRQAAGFHEQYF.

This clone was recorded once. The CDR3 reads CASSYRTGLLNEQYF. The CDR3, as DNA: TGTGCCAGCTCATACCGGACAGGACTTTTAAACGAGCAGTACTTC. V is TRBV18 and J is TRBJ2-7; 7 nucleotides agree with TRBD1. The CDR3 contains 15 residues. V lost 5 bases, J lost 5 bases, and 12 bases stayed unmatched. Germline lookup yields CDR1 KGHSH and CDR2 LQKENI. The full variable domain, completed using reference TRBV18 and TRBJ2-7, is NAGVMQNPRHLVRRRGQEARLRCSPMKGHSHVYWYRQLPEEGLKFMVYLQKENIIDESGMPKERFSAEFPKEGPSILRIQQVVRGDSAAYFCASSYRTGLLNEQYFGPGTRLTVT.

About this clone: In the same sample, other DNA sequences code for this CDR3. The V call is TRBV6-2 or TRBV6-3, the J call TRBJ1-2, with 7 positions matching TRBD1. V lost 5 bases to trimming and J lost 4 bases; unmatched junction nucleotides: 7. The germline V gene has CDR1 MNHEY and CDR2 SVGEGT. The CDR3 totals 14 residues. This CDR3 reads CASSTGQAPYGYTF. The CDR3 DNA sequence: TGTGCCAGCAGTACCGGACAGGCCCCCTATGGCTACACCTTC.

This clone was counted between two and nine times. The chain combines TRBV18 with TRBJ1-5; TRBD1 aligns across 9 bases. This CDR3 comprises 17 residues. Germline-derived CDR1 and CDR2 are KGHSH and LQKENI. Trimming at V came to 6 bases and at J to 1 base, leaving 10 bases not matched to a gene. CDR3 amino acids: CASSPGTGTSSNQPQHF. The CDR3 bases are TGTGCCAGCTCCCCCGGGACAGGGACCTCAAGCAATCAGCCCCAGCATTTT.

The chain joins TRBV3-1 (or the pseudogene TRBV3-2) to TRBJ1-3; TRBD1 might be the D (5 bases). Germline CDR1 LGHDT, CDR2 YNNKEL (reference sequence). This CDR3 is 15 amino acids long. V was clipped by 1 base and J by 4 bases, with 11 bases between them. CDR3 nucleotide sequence: TGTGCCAGCAGCCAAGGGTCCCAGGGCGGAAACACCATATATTTT. Translated: CASSQGSQGGNTIYF.

This clone was picked up one time. The J gene is TRBJ2-3, the V gene TRBV3-1 (or the pseudogene TRBV3-2); TRBD1 aligns across 10 bases. CDR1 is LGHDT and CDR2 is YNNKEL in the germline V gene (reference sequence). V was pared by 4 bases and J by 1 base, with 11 bases of the junction left unmatched. The CDR3 is 18 residues long. CDR3 protein: CASSPAWGQGLRTDTQYF. The DNA of the CDR3 is TGTGCCAGCAGCCCAGCGTGGGGACAGGGGTTACGCACAGATACGCAGTATTTT.

This chain connects TRBV9 to TRBJ1-1, with TRBD1 identical over 7 bases. The V and J ends lost 0 bases and 2 bases, in that order; junction bases with no gene match: 10. The CDR3 runs to 17 residues. Germline V lookup: CDR1 SGDLS, CDR2 YYNGEE. As DNA, the CDR3 is TGTGCCAGCAGCGTAGAGGGGGCCCCGGTCCTAAACACTGAAGCTTTCTTT. Amino acid sequence: CASSVEGAPVLNTEAFF.

In its sample, this clone was seen a few times. The rearrangement links TRBV27 to TRBJ2-1; no definite D call. Between the trimmed V and J ends, which lost 5 bases and 10 bases, there was a span of 12 bases. This CDR3 has 12 residues. Looked up from germline, CDR1 is MNHEY and CDR2 is SMNVEV (reference sequence). CDR3 residues: CASSPPGREQFF. The CDR3 nucleotides read TGTGCCAGCAGTCCCCCGGGTAGGGAGCAGTTCTTC.